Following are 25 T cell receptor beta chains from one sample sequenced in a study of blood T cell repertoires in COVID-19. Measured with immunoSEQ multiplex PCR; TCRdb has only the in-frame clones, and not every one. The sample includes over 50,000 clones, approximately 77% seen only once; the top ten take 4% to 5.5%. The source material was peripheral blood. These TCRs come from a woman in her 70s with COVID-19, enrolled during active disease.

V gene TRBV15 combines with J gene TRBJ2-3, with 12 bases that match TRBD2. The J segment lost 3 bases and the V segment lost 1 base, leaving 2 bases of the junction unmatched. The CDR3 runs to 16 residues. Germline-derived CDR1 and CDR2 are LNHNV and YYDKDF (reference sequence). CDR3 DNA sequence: TGTGCCACCAGCAGAGGTGGGACTAGCGGGACAGATACGCAGTATTTT. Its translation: CATSRGGTSGTDTQYF. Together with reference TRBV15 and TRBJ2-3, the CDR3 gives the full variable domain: DAMVIQNPRYQVTQFGKPVTLSCSQTLNHNVMYWYQQKSSQAPKLLFHYYDKDFNNEADTPDNFQSRRPNTSFCFLDIRSPGLGDTAMYLCATSRGGTSGTDTQYFGPGTRLTVL.

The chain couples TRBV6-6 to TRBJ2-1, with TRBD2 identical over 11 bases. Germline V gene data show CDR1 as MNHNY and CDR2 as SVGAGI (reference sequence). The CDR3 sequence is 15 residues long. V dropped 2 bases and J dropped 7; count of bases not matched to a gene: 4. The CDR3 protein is CASSYATSGKNEQFF. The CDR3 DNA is TGTGCCAGCAGTTACGCGACTAGCGGGAAGAATGAGCAGTTCTTC.

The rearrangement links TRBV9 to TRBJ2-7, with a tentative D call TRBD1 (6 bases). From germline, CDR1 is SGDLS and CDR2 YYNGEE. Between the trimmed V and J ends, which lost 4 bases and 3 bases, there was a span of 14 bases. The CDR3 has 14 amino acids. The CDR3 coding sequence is TGTGCCAGCAGCCGCCTAGACAGGAACTACGAGCAGTACTTC. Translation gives CASSRLDRNYEQYF.

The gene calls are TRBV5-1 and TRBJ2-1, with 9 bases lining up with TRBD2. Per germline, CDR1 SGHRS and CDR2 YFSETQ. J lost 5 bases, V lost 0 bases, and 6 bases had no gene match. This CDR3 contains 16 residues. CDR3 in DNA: TGCGCCAGCAGCTTGGCCGGCGGGAGGGTCGACAATGAGCAGTTCTTC. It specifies CASSLAGGRVDNEQFF. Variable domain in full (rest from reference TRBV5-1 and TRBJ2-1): KAGVTQTPRYLIKTRGQQVTLSCSPISGHRSVSWYQQTPGQGLQFLFEYFSETQRNKGNFPGRFSGRQFSNSRSEMNVSTLELGDSALYLCASSLAGGRVDNEQFFGPGTRLTVL.

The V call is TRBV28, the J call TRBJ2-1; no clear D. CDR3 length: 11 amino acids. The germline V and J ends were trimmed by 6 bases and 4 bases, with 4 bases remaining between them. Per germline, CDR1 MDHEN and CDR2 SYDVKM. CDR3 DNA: TGTGCCAGCAGCCTGTACAATGAGCAGTTCTTC. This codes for CASSLYNEQFF.

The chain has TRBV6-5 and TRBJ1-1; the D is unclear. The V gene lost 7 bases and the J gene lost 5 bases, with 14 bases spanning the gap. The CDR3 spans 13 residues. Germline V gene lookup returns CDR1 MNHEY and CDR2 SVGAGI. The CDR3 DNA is TGTGCCAGCAATTGGGCAGAGGGAACTGAAGCTTTCTTT. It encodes CASNWAEGTEAFF.

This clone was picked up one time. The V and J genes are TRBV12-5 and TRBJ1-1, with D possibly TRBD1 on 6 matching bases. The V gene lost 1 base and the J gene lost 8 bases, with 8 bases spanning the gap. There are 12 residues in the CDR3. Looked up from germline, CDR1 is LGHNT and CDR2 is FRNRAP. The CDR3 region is CASGLDDREAFF. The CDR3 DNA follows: TGTGCTAGTGGTTTGGACGACAGGGAAGCTTTCTTT.

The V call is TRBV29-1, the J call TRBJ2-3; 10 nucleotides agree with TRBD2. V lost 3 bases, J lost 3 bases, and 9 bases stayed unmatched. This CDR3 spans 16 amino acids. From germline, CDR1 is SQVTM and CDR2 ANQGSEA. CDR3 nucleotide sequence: TGCAGCGTTGACAGCCTCAGCGGGGGGGGTACAGATACGCAGTATTTT. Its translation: CSVDSLSGGGTDTQYF.

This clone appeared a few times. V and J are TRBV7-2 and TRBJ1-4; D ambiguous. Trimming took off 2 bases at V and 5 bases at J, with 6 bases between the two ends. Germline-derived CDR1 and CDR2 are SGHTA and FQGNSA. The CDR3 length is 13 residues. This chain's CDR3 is CASSLHTNEKLFF. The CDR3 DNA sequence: TGTGCCAGCAGCTTACACACAAATGAAAAACTGTTTTTT.

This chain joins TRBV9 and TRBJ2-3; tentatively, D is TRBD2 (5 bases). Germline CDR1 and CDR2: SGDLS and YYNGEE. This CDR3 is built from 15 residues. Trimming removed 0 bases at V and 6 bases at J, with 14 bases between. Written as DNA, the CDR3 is TGTGCCAGCAGCGTAGGAGGAGCGGTCCGGGATACGCAGTATTTT. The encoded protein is CASSVGGAVRDTQYF.

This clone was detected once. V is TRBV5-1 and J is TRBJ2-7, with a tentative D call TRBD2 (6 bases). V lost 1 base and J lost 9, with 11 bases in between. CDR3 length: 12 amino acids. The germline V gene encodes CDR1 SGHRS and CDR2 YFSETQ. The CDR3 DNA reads TGCGCCAGCAGCTTGTATGGGGAGGTGCAGTACTTC. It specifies CASSLYGEVQYF.

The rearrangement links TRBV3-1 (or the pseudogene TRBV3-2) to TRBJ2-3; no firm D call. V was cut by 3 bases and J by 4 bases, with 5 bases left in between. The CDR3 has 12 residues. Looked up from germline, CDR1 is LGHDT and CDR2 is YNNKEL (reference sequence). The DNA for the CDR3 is TGTGCCAGCAGCCACAGGTCAGATACGCAGTATTTT. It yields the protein CASSHRSDTQYF.

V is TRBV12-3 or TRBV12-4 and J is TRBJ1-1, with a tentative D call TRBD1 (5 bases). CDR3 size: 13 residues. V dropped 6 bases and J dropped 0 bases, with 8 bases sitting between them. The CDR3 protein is CASRPGMNTEAFF. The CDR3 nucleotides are TGTGCCAGCAGACCAGGGATGAACACTGAAGCTTTCTTT.

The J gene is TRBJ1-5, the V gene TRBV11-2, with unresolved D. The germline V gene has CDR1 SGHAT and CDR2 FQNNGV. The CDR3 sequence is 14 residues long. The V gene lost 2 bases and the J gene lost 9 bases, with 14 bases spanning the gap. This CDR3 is CASSLTGGAWPQHF. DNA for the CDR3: TGTGCCAGCAGCTTAACTGGCGGCGCTTGGCCCCAGCATTTT.

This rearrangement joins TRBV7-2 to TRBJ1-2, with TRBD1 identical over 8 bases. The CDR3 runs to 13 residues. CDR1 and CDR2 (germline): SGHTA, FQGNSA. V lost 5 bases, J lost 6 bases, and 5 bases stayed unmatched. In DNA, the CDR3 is TGTGCCAGCAGCCTAAGACAGGGGAATGGCTACACCTTC. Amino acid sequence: CASSLRQGNGYTF. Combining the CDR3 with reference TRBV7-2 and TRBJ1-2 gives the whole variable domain GAGVSQSPSNKVTEKGKDVELRCDPISGHTALYWYRQSLGQGLEFLIYFQGNSAPDKSGLPSDRFSAERTGGSVSTLTIQRTQQEDSAVYLCASSLRQGNGYTFGSGTRLTVV.

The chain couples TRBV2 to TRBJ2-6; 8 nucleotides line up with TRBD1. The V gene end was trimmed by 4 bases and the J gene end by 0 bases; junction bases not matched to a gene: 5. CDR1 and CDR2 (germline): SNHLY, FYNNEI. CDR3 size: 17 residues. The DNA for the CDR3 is TGTGCCAGCAGTGCGGACAGGGTCCTCTCTGGGGCCAACGTCCTGACTTTC. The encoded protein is CASSADRVLSGANVLTF. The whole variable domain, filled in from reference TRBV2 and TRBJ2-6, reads EPEVTQTPSHQVTQMGQEVILRCVPISNHLYFYWYRQILGQKVEFLVSFYNNEISEKSEIFDDQFSVERPDGSNFTLKIRSTKLEDSAMYFCASSADRVLSGANVLTFGAGSRLTVL.

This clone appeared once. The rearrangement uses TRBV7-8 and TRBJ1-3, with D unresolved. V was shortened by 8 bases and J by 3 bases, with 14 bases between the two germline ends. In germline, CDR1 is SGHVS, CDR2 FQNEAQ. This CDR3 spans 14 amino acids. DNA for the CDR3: TGTGCCAGCGGGGTCGGAGGGAGTGGAAACACCATATATTTT. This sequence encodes CASGVGGSGNTIYF.

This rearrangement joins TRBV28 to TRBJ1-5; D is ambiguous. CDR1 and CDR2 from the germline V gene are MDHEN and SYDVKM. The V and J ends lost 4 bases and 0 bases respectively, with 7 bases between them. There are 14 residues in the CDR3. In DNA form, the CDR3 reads TGTGCCAGCAGTTCCGGTCATAGCAATCAGCCCCAGCATTTT. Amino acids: CASSSGHSNQPQHF.

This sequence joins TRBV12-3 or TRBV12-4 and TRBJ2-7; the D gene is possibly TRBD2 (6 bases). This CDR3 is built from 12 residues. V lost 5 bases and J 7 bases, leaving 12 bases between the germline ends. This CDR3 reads CASSRGVGEQYF. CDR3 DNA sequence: TGTGCCAGCAGTCGCGGGGTCGGAGAGCAGTACTTC.

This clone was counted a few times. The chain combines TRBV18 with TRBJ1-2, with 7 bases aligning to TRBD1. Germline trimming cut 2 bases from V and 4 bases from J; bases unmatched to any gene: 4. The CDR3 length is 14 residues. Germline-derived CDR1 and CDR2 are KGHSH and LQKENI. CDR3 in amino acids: CASSPVTGSYGYTF. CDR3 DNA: TGTGCCAGCTCACCAGTGACAGGGAGCTATGGCTACACCTTC.

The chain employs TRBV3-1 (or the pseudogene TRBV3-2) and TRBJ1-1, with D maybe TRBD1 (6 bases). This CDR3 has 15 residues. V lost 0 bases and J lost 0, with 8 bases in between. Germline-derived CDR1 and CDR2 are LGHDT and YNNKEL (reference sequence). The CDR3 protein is CASSQEPGVNTEAFF. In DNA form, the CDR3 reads TGTGCCAGCAGCCAAGAGCCAGGGGTGAACACTGAAGCTTTCTTT.

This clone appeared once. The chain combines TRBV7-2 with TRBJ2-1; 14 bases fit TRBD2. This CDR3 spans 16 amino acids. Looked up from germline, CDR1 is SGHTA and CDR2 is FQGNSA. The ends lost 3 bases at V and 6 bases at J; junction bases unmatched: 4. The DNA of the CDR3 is TGTGCCAGCAGCTTCCCGGGACTAGCGGGAGTCAATGAGCAGTTCTTC. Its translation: CASSFPGLAGVNEQFF.

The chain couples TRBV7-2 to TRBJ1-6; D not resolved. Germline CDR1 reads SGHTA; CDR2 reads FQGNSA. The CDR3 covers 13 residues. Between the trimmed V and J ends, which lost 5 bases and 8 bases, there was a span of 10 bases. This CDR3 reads CASSPRPDSPLHF. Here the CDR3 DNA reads TGTGCCAGCAGCCCACGCCCGGATTCACCCCTCCACTTT.

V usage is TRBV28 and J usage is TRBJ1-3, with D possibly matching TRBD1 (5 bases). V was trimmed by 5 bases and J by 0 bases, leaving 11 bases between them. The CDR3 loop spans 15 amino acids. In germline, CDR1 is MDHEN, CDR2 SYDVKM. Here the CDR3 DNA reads TGTGCCAGCAGTCCCGGGGGGTCCTCTGGAAACACCATATATTTT. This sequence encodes CASSPGGSSGNTIYF.

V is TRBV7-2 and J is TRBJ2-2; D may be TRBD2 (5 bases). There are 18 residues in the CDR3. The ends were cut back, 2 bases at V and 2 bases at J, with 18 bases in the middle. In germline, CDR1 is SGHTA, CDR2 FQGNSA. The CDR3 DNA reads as TGTGCCAGCAGCTTACGAAGGACTCGCCAGACCAACACCGGGGAGCTGTTTTTT. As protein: CASSLRRTRQTNTGELFF.